The 23 T cell receptor beta chains below all came from one sample that was sequenced in a study of cytomegalovirus exposure and HLA in healthy donors (TCRdb year 2017). The library came from the immunoSEQ multiplex PCR assay. The multiplex PCR relied on a mix of 60 forward primers for TCR Vbeta segments and 13 reverse primers for TCR Jbeta segments. TCRdb carries this immuneACCESS record with in-frame sequences only. Its versions omit some clonotypes, under half of them owing to an unresolved V gene in the studies checked, with the rest unexplained. Recorded for this sample are some 170,000 clones; roughly 89% of them occurred a single time. Of the sample, 0.7% to 1% falls within the top ten clones. Sequenced material: PBMCs. The receptor set was obtained from a woman aged 25-40 years in good health and CMV-seronegative.

V is TRBV30 and J is TRBJ1-3; D gene ambiguous. Looked up from germline, CDR1 is GTSNPN and CDR2 is SVGIG (reference sequence). This CDR3 comprises 13 residues. Between the trimmed V and J ends, which lost 5 bases and 3 bases, there was a span of 11 bases. CDR3 protein: CAWEGLFGNTIYF. The CDR3 DNA sequence: TGTGCCTGGGAGGGCTTATTTGGAAACACCATATATTTT. The full variable domain, rest sourced from reference TRBV30 and TRBJ1-3, is SQTIHQWPATLVQPVGSPLSLECTVEGTSNPNLYWYRQAAGRGLQLLFYSVGIGQISSEVPQNLSASRPQDRQFILSSKKLLLSDSGFYLCAWEGLFGNTIYFGEGSWLTVV.

The chain employs TRBV6-5 and TRBJ2-5; 9 bases agree with TRBD1. The germline V gene has CDR1 MNHEY and CDR2 SVGAGI. The V gene end was trimmed by 3 bases and the J gene end by 2 bases; junction bases not matched to a gene: 4. The CDR3 runs to 15 residues. CDR3 region: CASSYSGTGQETQYF. CDR3 bases: TGTGCCAGCAGTTATTCCGGGACAGGGCAAGAGACCCAGTACTTC.

This clone was observed a handful of times. The chain has TRBV4-1 and TRBJ1-1, with D perhaps matching TRBD1 (6 bases). Trimming took off 2 bases at V and 3 bases at J, with 16 bases between the two ends. The CDR3 runs to 16 residues. Per germline, CDR1 MGHRA and CDR2 YSYEKL. The CDR3 DNA is TGCGCCAGCAGCCAACCGGCGGGGGCCGATTACACTGAAGCTTTCTTT. It is translated as CASSQPAGADYTEAFF.

The chain uses TRBV27 and TRBJ1-6, with D possibly being TRBD1 (5 bases). Germline CDR1 is MNHEY and CDR2 is SMNVEV (reference sequence). The germline V and J ends were trimmed by 11 bases and 9 bases, with 17 bases remaining between them. The CDR3 is 13 amino acids. CDR3 protein: CACGGGAGSPLHF. The CDR3 DNA follows: TGTGCCTGCGGGGGGGGAGCAGGTTCACCCCTCCACTTT.

The chain is built from TRBV20-1 and TRBJ1-6, with D unresolved. V shed 1 base and J shed 14 bases, with 9 bases lying between them. The CDR3 contains 11 residues. CDR1 DFQATT and CDR2 SNEGSKA come from the germline V gene (reference sequence). The CDR3 sequence is CSARGTASLHF. CDR3 DNA: TGCAGTGCTAGAGGTACAGCTTCCCTCCACTTT.

The chain is built from TRBV9 and TRBJ1-4; 8 bases are shared with TRBD1. The CDR3 is made up of 17 amino acids. V dropped 5 bases and J dropped 5; count of bases not matched to a gene: 14. Germline CDR1 SGDLS, CDR2 YYNGEE. The CDR3 loop is CASSLKTGQGRNEKLFF. DNA of the CDR3: TGTGCCAGCAGTCTCAAGACAGGACAGGGACGAAATGAAAAACTGTTTTTT. The full variable domain, its missing parts supplied by reference TRBV9 and TRBJ1-4, is DSGVTQTPKHLITATGQRVTLRCSPRSGDLSVYWYQQSLDQGLQFLIQYYNGEERAKGNILERFSAQQFPDLHSELNLSSLELGDSALYFCASSLKTGQGRNEKLFFGSGTQLSVL.

The chain links TRBV19 to TRBJ2-7; 9 nucleotides agree with TRBD1. Germline loops: CDR1 LNHDA, CDR2 SQIVND (reference sequence). There are 15 residues in the CDR3. The V segment lost 4 bases and the J segment 3 bases; nucleotides outside the gene matches: 7. The CDR3 bases are TGTGCCAGTAGTAGTGGACAGGGGAGAGGCTACGAGCAGTACTTC. Translation: CASSSGQGRGYEQYF.

The rearrangement uses TRBV25-1 and TRBJ2-5; 10 nucleotides line up with TRBD1. The J call may be incorrect, as the DNA end agrees better with TRBJ2-7. Germline lookup yields CDR1 MGHDK and CDR2 SYGVNS. This CDR3 has 17 amino acids. Written as DNA, the CDR3 is TGTGCCAGCAGTGAGGGGGACAGGGGCCCGATTGTTTACGAGCAGTACTTC. It specifies CASSEGDRGPIVYEQYF.

The genes are TRBV30 and TRBJ2-1; TRBD2 agrees at 7 bases. The V and J ends lost 6 bases and 10 bases, in that order; junction bases with no gene match: 15. The CDR3 loop spans 14 amino acids. CDR1 is GTSNPN, CDR2 SVGIG, per germline (reference sequence). The DNA of the CDR3 is TGTGCCTGCCTCCCCAGCGGCGGGAGTATAGAGCAGTTCTTC. Its protein product is CACLPSGGSIEQFF.

The chain uses TRBV27 and TRBJ2-7, with 12 bases matching TRBD2. This CDR3 has 17 amino acids. CDR1 is MNHEY and CDR2 is SMNVEV in the germline V gene (reference sequence). With V trimmed by 5 bases and J by 2 bases, 10 bases remained unmatched. The CDR3 reads CASSPRTSGASAYEQYF. The CDR3 DNA sequence: TGTGCCAGCAGTCCCAGGACTAGCGGGGCCTCAGCCTACGAGCAGTACTTC.

V gene TRBV10-1 combines with J gene TRBJ1-1; the match to TRBD1 covers 7 bases. CDR1 WNHNN and CDR2 SYGVQD come from the germline V gene (reference sequence). V dropped 6 bases and J dropped 4; count of bases not matched to a gene: 11. There are 15 residues in the CDR3. Written as DNA, the CDR3 is TGCGCCAGCAGAAGACAGGGAAAGAGGGGCACTGAAGCTTTCTTT. Translation gives CASRRQGKRGTEAFF.

The genes are TRBV7-6 and TRBJ2-7, with 15 bases matching TRBD2. Germline V gene lookup returns CDR1 SGHVS and CDR2 FNYEAQ. CDR3 length: 17 residues. With 5 bases clipped from V and 6 bases from J, the junction kept 11 bases outside the gene matches. CDR3 residues: CASSLGTSGRPPPEQYF. Written as DNA, the CDR3 is TGTGCCAGCAGCCTGGGGACTAGCGGGAGGCCCCCCCCCGAGCAGTACTTC.

The J gene is TRBJ2-5, the V gene TRBV2; TRBD2 might be the D (5 bases). CDR1 is SNHLY and CDR2 is FYNNEI in the germline V gene. This CDR3 is 14 amino acids long. Trimming left V 1 base short and J 1 base short, with 7 bases between. For the CDR3, the DNA is TGTGCCAGCAGTGAAGAGCGGTTCCAAGAGACCCAGTACTTC. Its translation is CASSEERFQETQYF.

The V gene is TRBV28, the J gene TRBJ1-6, with no clear D. Germline V CDR1 and CDR2: MDHEN, SYDVKM. V lost 7 bases and J lost 12, with 13 bases in between. There are 12 residues in the CDR3. CDR3: CASNSWPEPLHF. The DNA of the CDR3 is TGTGCCAGCAACAGCTGGCCTGAACCCCTCCACTTT.

The genes are TRBV5-4 and TRBJ2-7; a weak D match, TRBD1 (5 bases). V lost 2 bases and J 4 bases, leaving 16 bases between the germline ends. CDR1 and CDR2 from the germline V gene are SGHNT and YYREEE (reference sequence). The CDR3 extends over 15 amino acids. CDR3 residues: CASSFERQGGYEQYF. The CDR3 nucleotides are TGTGCCAGCAGCTTTGAAAGGCAGGGCGGTTACGAGCAGTACTTC.

V gene TRBV18 combines with J gene TRBJ2-7, with 9 bases fitting TRBD1. This CDR3 comprises 16 residues. The V gene end was trimmed by 4 bases and the J gene end by 2 bases; junction bases not matched to a gene: 9. CDR1 is KGHSH and CDR2 is LQKENI in the germline V gene. For the CDR3, the DNA is TGTGCCAGCTCACTTTCCGGGACAGGGTATCCCTACGAGCAGTACTTC. Its translation: CASSLSGTGYPYEQYF.

The V gene is TRBV29-1, the J gene TRBJ2-5, with 9 bases matching TRBD2. V lost 1 base and J lost 4; bases outside the gene matches: 1. Germline assignment: CDR1 SQVTM and CDR2 ANQGSEA. The CDR3 loop spans 13 amino acids. CDR3 region: CSVEAGLAETQYF. Here the CDR3 DNA reads TGCAGCGTTGAAGCGGGACTAGCAGAGACCCAGTACTTC.

In its sample, this clone was seen once. The chain has TRBV6-5 and TRBJ2-1, with D uncertain. Germline V gene data show CDR1 as MNHEY and CDR2 as SVGAGI. V gave up 0 bases and J gave up 4 bases, with 7 bases separating them. There are 14 residues in the CDR3. The CDR3, as DNA: TGTGCCAGCAGTTACTCCCCGCGATACAATGAGCAGTTCTTC. Translated: CASSYSPRYNEQFF.

The V and J genes are TRBV15 and TRBJ2-3, with D possibly matching TRBD2 (6 bases). The CDR3 runs 17 residues. V was pared by 0 bases and J by 0 bases, with 13 bases between. Germline CDR1 and CDR2: LNHNV and YYDKDF (reference sequence). The CDR3: CATSRDLIAASTDTQYF. CDR3 nucleotides: TGTGCCACCAGCAGAGATCTCATAGCGGCTAGCACAGATACGCAGTATTTT.

The gene calls are TRBV4-3 and TRBJ2-2; no clear D. CDR3 size: 16 residues. V dropped 4 bases and J dropped 7 bases, with 19 bases sitting between them. CDR1 is LGHNA and CDR2 is YSLEER in the germline V gene. CDR3 amino acids: CASSREVSGLVGELFF. For the CDR3, the DNA is TGCGCCAGCAGCCGAGAGGTTTCGGGTTTGGTCGGGGAGCTGTTTTTT.

J is TRBJ2-3 and V is TRBV29-1; D unclear. The germline CDR1 and CDR2 sequences are SQVTM and ANQGSEA. Trimming cost V 1 base and J 8 bases, with 13 bases left between them. This CDR3 region has 13 residues. The CDR3 sequence: CSVEGPARGTQYF. In nucleotides, the CDR3 is TGCAGCGTTGAAGGCCCCGCGCGAGGTACGCAGTATTTT.

This chain uses TRBV15 with TRBJ1-1; possibly TRBD1 for D (5 bases). CDR3 length equals 14 residues. The V end was cut by 3 bases, the J end by 0 bases, with 8 bases between. CDR1 LNHNV and CDR2 YYDKDF come from the germline V gene (reference sequence). CDR3 bases: TGTGCCACCAGCAGGGAGACAGTGAACACTGAAGCTTTCTTT. Translation gives CATSRETVNTEAFF.

The chain links TRBV2 to TRBJ1-1, with D maybe TRBD1 (5 bases). In germline, CDR1 is SNHLY, CDR2 FYNNEI. This CDR3 region has 15 residues. V gave up 3 bases and J gave up 4 bases, with 15 bases separating them. CDR3 amino acids: CASSEVGREATEAFF. DNA of the CDR3: TGTGCCAGCAGTGAGGTGGGGCGTGAGGCCACTGAAGCTTTCTTT.